This TCR beta chain originates from a study of T cell responses to AZD1222 COVID-19 vaccine. Remarks on this clone: Its antigen is as yet unknown.

Study results and limitations: The study identified only a handful of AZD1222 recipients as seropositive at baseline.

Only in-frame clones appear in the TCRdb table, and some are missing; sequencing was by immunoSEQ multiplex PCR. The data contain roughly 140,000 clones, 75% to 95% of them singletons. Trimming cost V 10 bases and J 11 bases, with 26 bases left between them. This CDR3 is built from 14 residues. Germline V gene lookup returns CDR1 MNHEY and CDR2 SVGAGI. The genes are TRBV6-5 and TRBJ1-1; perhaps TRBD1 as D (6 bases). This TCR was recovered from an adult in good health. Source: peripheral blood, taken on day 0 of MenACWY control vaccination. CDR3 protein: CATQIEIERGVAFF. The CDR3 DNA follows: TGTGCCACCCAGATAGAAATCGAAAGGGGGGTGGCTTTCTTT.